This T cell receptor beta chain came from a study of blood T cell repertoires in COVID-19. Study context: Sites in the United States, Italy and Spain provided acute and convalescent COVID-19 samples.

CDR1 and CDR2 from the germline V gene are SGHAT and FQNNGV. After removal of 4 bases from V and 10 bases from J, the junction contained 7 bases not matched to a gene. This CDR3 is built from 14 residues. This clone was counted only a few times. Sequencing was performed with immunoSEQ multiplex PCR; in TCRdb, only in-frame clones are kept and a portion is missing. This sample has about 130,000 clones, with 75% to 85% found just once. Sequencing was performed on peripheral blood. J is TRBJ2-1 and V is TRBV11-2; 10 bases map to TRBD2. This sequence originates from a woman aged 45 to 65 with acute or convalescent COVID-19. The CDR3, as DNA: TGTGCCAGCAGCTCGAGCGGGGGGGCAGGAGAGCAGTTCTTC. The encoded protein is CASSSSGGAGEQFF.